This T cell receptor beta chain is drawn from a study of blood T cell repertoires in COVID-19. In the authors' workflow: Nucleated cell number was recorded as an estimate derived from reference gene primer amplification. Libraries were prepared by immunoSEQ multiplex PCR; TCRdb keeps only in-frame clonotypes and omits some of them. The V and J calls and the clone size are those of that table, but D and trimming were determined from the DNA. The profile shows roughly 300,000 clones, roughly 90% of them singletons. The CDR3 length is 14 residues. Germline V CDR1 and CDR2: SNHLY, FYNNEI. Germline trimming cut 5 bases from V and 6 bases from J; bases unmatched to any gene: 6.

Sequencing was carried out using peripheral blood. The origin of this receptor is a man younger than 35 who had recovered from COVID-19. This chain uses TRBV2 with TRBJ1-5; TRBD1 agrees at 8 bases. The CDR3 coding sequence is TGTGCCAGCAGTTCAGGGGGCGGGGGTCAGCCCCAGCATTTT. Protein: CASSSGGGGQPQHF.